Below are 17 T cell receptor beta chains sequenced from a single sample in a study of blood T cell repertoires in COVID-19 (dated by TCRdb to 2020 to 2022). The library was obtained by the immunoSEQ multiplex PCR assay. The source is immuneACCESS, and TCRdb retained only in-frame sequences with V and J called. Part of the clones is not carried over; for the studies checked, unresolved V genes explain less than half of this, and the remainder is unexplained. This sample lists 200,000 to 250,000 clones; roughly 89% were detected once. The ten largest account for over 13% of the sample. Sequencing was performed on PBMCs or T cells enriched from blood (not recorded which). The receptors here all came from a man aged 25-45 years who had been exposed to COVID-19.

The rearrangement joins TRBV30 to TRBJ1-3, with D uncertain. This CDR3 comprises 15 residues. Germline CDR1 reads GTSNPN; CDR2 reads SVGIG (reference sequence). The V and J ends lost 1 base and 8 bases respectively, with 18 bases between them. CDR3 in amino acids: CAWSAHTAFGDTIYF. The CDR3 DNA is TGTGCCTGGAGTGCCCACACGGCGTTCGGGGACACCATATATTTT.

The CDR3 is CASSELAGGLGGYTF. The CDR3 bases are TGTGCCAGCAGTGAACTGGCAGGGGGCTTAGGAGGCTACACCTTC. The genes are TRBV6-1 and TRBJ1-2, with TRBD1 identical over 8 bases. The V gene's germline CDR1 is MNHNS and CDR2 SASEGT. CDR3 length: 15 amino acids. V shed 2 bases, J shed 8 bases, and the junction held 10 bases outside the gene matches.

The V gene is TRBV2, the J gene TRBJ2-7; D ambiguous. CDR3 length equals 11 residues. Germline V gene data show CDR1 as SNHLY and CDR2 as FYNNEI. Trimming pared 8 bases from V and 2 bases from J, leaving 7 bases between. CDR3 nucleotide sequence: TGTGCCAGCCGGTTGACCTACGAGCAGTACTTC. Its translation: CASRLTYEQYF.

This chain joins TRBV7-2 and TRBJ1-4; 7 nucleotides agree with TRBD1. Trimming removed 2 bases from V and 8 bases from J; junction bases left unmatched: 5. The CDR3 has 14 amino acids. Germline CDR1 reads SGHTA; CDR2 reads FQGNSA. The CDR3 reads CASSLSTGEEKLFF. As DNA, the CDR3 is TGTGCCAGCAGCTTATCCACAGGGGAGGAAAAACTGTTTTTT.

The rearrangement joins TRBV10-1 to TRBJ1-4; a possible D gene is TRBD1 (5 bases). The V and J ends lost 8 bases and 8 bases respectively, with 9 bases between them. CDR1 is WNHNN, CDR2 SYGVQD, per germline (reference sequence). The CDR3 length is 11 residues. The DNA of the CDR3 is TGCGCCAGCGGAGGGGTCGAAAAACTGTTTTTT. Encoded protein: CASGGVEKLFF.

CDR3 protein: CATSRTSGDFLFNEQFF. CDR3 DNA: TGTGCCACCAGCAGAACTAGCGGGGATTTTCTTTTCAATGAGCAGTTCTTC. The chain uses TRBV15 and TRBJ2-1, with 10 bases aligning to TRBD2. The J segment lost 6 bases and the V segment lost 2 bases, leaving 10 bases of the junction unmatched. Germline CDR1 reads LNHNV; CDR2 reads YYDKDF (reference sequence). CDR3 size: 17 residues.

V gene TRBV6-4 combines with J gene TRBJ2-6, with unresolved D. Trimming took 5 bases from V and 0 from J, leaving 2 bases between them. CDR1 MRHNA and CDR2 SNTAGT come from the germline V gene. This CDR3 is 13 amino acids long. CDR3 sequence (DNA): TGTGCCAGCAGTCGCTCTGGGGCCAACGTCCTGACTTTC. It is translated as CASSRSGANVLTF.

J is TRBJ2-7 and V is TRBV5-1; D gene ambiguous. Trimming removed 1 base from V and 2 bases from J, with 7 bases in between. Germline values: CDR1 SGHRS, CDR2 YFSETQ. This CDR3 is 13 amino acids long. The CDR3 sequence is CASSLSQAYEQYF. The CDR3 DNA follows: TGCGCCAGCAGCTTGTCCCAGGCCTACGAGCAGTACTTC.

J is TRBJ2-5 and V is TRBV4-1, with D maybe TRBD1 (6 bases). The CDR3 totals 18 residues. Trimming took off 0 bases at V and 5 bases at J, with 22 bases between the two ends. CDR1 and CDR2 from the germline V gene are MGHRA and YSYEKL. The DNA of the CDR3 is TGCGCCAGCAGCCAAGAACTGACAGGACCATCTAAGGGGGAGACCCAGTACTTC. Translated: CASSQELTGPSKGETQYF.

This chain uses TRBV6-5 with TRBJ2-2; the D gene is possibly TRBD2 (5 bases). The V end lost 8 bases, the J end lost 0 bases, and 7 bases lay between the germline ends. Germline values: CDR1 MNHEY, CDR2 SVGAGI. CDR3 size: 13 residues. In DNA form, the CDR3 reads TGTGCCAGCGTGGACTCGAACACCGGGGAGCTGTTTTTT. Amino acids: CASVDSNTGELFF.

The gene calls are TRBV18 and TRBJ1-2; D gene uncertain. Trimming pared 4 bases from V and 7 bases from J, leaving 13 bases between. Looked up from germline, CDR1 is KGHSH and CDR2 is LQKENI. CDR3 size: 13 residues. CDR3 in DNA: TGTGCCAGCTCACAGCTGACTGATTCTGGCTACACCTTC. It encodes CASSQLTDSGYTF.

The V gene is TRBV29-1, the J gene TRBJ2-5, with D uncertain. CDR1 is SQVTM, CDR2 ANQGSEA, per germline. The V end was cut by 7 bases, the J end by 7 bases, with 13 bases between. The CDR3 runs 11 residues. The DNA of the CDR3 is TGCAGCGCTGGGCCCGAACGGACCCAGTACTTC. Translated, it gives CSAGPERTQYF.

This clone was detected a few times. The chain uses TRBV7-2 and TRBJ1-5; D is ambiguous. The V and J ends lost 3 bases and 6 bases respectively, with 12 bases between them. The CDR3 is made up of 14 amino acids. CDR1 is SGHTA and CDR2 is FQGNSA in the germline V gene. CDR3 coding DNA: TGTGCCAGCAGCTTGTTCGGGATCCCTCAGCCCCAGCATTTT. Amino acids: CASSLFGIPQPQHF.

The genes are TRBV7-9 and TRBJ1-1; D is undetermined. CDR3 size: 15 residues. The ends were cut back, 1 base at V and 1 base at J, with 10 bases in the middle. In germline, CDR1 is SEHNR, CDR2 FQNEAQ (reference sequence). CDR3 loop: CASSLEGVRNTEAFF. The CDR3 bases are TGTGCCAGCAGCTTAGAGGGAGTCCGGAACACTGAAGCTTTCTTT. Filled out from reference TRBV7-9 and TRBJ1-1, the complete variable domain reads DTGVSQNPRHKITKRGQNVTFRCDPISEHNRLYWYRQTLGQGPEFLTYFQNEAQLEKSRLLSDRFSAERPKGSFSTLEIQRTEQGDSAMYLCASSLEGVRNTEAFFGQGTRLTVV.

J is TRBJ2-1 and V is TRBV4-2; D is undetermined. Trimming shortened V by 0 bases and J by 4 bases, and 4 bases separated the two germline ends. CDR1 is LGHNA and CDR2 is YNFKEQ in the germline V gene. The CDR3 consists of 13 residues. The DNA of the CDR3 is TGTGCCAGCAGCCAAGATTCGTACAATGAGCAGTTCTTC. Translated: CASSQDSYNEQFF.

This rearrangement joins TRBV10-3 to TRBJ1-1, with D maybe TRBD1 (5 bases). V gave up 10 bases and J gave up 1 base, with 7 bases separating them. CDR3 size: 11 residues. CDR1 and CDR2 from the germline V gene are ENHRY and SYGVKD. CDR3 amino acids: CATGQNTEAFF. The CDR3 DNA follows: TGTGCCACCGGACAGAACACTGAAGCTTTCTTT.

The chain uses TRBV29-1 and TRBJ2-1; possibly TRBD1 for D (8 bases). Germline V CDR1 and CDR2: SQVTM, ANQGSEA. The CDR3 has 13 amino acids. V lost 7 bases, J lost 5 bases, and 15 bases lay in between. The DNA of the CDR3 is TGCAGCGCGGACAGGGCGGGGGACAATGAGCAGTTCTTC. Translation gives CSADRAGDNEQFF.